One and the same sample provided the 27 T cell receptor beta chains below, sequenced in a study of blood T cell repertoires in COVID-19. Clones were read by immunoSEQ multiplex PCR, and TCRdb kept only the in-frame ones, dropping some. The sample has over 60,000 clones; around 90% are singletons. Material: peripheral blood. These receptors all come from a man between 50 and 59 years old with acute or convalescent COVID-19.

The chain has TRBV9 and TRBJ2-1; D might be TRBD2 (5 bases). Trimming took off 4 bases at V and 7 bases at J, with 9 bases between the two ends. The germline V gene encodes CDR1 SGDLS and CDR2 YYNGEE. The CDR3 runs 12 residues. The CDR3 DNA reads TGTGCCAGCAGCCTACGCGGGAATGAGCAGTTCTTC. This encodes CASSLRGNEQFF.

Written as DNA, the CDR3 is TGTGCCAGCAGCCACGACAGGGGGCGAGAGACCCAGTACTTC. Translating gives CASSHDRGRETQYF. The chain couples TRBV14 to TRBJ2-5; 10 nucleotides line up with TRBD1. V was pared by 3 bases and J by 4 bases, with 2 bases of the junction left unmatched. Germline lookup yields CDR1 SGHDN and CDR2 FVKESK. The CDR3 is 14 amino acids.

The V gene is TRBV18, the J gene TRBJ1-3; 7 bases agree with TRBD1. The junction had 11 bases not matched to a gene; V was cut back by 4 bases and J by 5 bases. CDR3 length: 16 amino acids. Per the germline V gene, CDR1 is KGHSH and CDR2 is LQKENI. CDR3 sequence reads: CASSQVREQGRNTIYF. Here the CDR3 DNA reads TGTGCCAGCTCACAAGTTCGGGAACAGGGGAGAAACACCATATATTTT.

The CDR3 DNA follows: TGTGCCAGCAGCTCGGGACAGGGGATCTATGGCTACACCTTC. It encodes CASSSGQGIYGYTF. The genes are TRBV7-8 and TRBJ1-2, with TRBD1 matching 10 bases. J gave up 4 bases and V 4 bases, and 3 bases lay outside the gene matches. The CDR3 consists of 14 residues. Germline lookup yields CDR1 SGHVS and CDR2 FQNEAQ.

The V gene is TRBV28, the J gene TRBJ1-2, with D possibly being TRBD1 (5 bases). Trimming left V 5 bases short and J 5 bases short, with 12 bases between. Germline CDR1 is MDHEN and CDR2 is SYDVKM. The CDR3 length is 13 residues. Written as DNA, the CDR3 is TGTGCCAGCAGTGGCGGACATAGTTATGGCTACACCTTC. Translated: CASSGGHSYGYTF.

DNA of the CDR3: TGCGCCAGCAGCGTGAGTATGAACACTGAAGCTTTCTTT. Encoded protein: CASSVSMNTEAFF. The chain has TRBV5-1 and TRBJ1-1; no clear D. V lost 4 bases and J 0 bases, leaving 7 bases between the germline ends. This CDR3 has 13 amino acids. The germline V gene encodes CDR1 SGHRS and CDR2 YFSETQ.

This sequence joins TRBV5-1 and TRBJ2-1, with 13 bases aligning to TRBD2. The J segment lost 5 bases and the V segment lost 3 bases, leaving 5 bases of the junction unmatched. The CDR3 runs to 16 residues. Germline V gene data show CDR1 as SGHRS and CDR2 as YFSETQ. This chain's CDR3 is CASSSPGTSGNNEQFF. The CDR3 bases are TGCGCCAGCAGCTCGCCCGGGACTAGCGGGAACAATGAGCAGTTCTTC.

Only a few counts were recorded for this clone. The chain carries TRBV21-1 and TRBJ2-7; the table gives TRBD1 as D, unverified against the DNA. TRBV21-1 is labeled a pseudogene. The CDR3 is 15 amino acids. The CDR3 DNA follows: TGTGCCAGCAGCAGGGACAGGGGGCTAAACTACGAGCAGTACTTC. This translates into CASSRDRGLNYEQYF.

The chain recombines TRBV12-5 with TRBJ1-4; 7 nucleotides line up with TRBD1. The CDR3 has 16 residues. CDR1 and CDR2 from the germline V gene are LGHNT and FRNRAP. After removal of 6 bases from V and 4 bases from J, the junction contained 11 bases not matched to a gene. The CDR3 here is CASGRQQGLINEKLFF. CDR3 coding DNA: TGTGCTAGTGGCCGCCAACAGGGGCTAATTAATGAAAAACTGTTTTTT.

CDR3 residues: CASREGQGGSDTEAFF. CDR3 bases: TGTGCCAGTAGGGAGGGACAGGGAGGTTCGGACACTGAAGCTTTCTTT. The chain links TRBV19 to TRBJ1-1; 9 nucleotides line up with TRBD1. CDR1 is LNHDA, CDR2 SQIVND, per germline (reference sequence). This CDR3 has 16 residues. The J segment lost 3 bases and the V segment lost 6 bases, leaving 11 bases of the junction unmatched.

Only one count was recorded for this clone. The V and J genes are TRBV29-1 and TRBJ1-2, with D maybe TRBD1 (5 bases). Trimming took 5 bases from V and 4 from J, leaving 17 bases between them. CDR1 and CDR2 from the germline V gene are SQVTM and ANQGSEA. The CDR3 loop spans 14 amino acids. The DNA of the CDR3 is TGCAGCGTTCTTTGGGGGGAGCTAGGCTATGGCTACACCTTC. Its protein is CSVLWGELGYGYTF.

CDR3 coding DNA: TGTGCCAGCAGTTACCCACAGGGGGTGGGCACCGGGGAGCTGTTTTTT. Translation gives CASSYPQGVGTGELFF. V gene TRBV6-5 combines with J gene TRBJ2-2; 8 bases are shared with TRBD1. V dropped 2 bases and J dropped 4; count of bases not matched to a gene: 6. The germline V gene has CDR1 MNHEY and CDR2 SVGAGI. The length of the CDR3 is 16 residues.

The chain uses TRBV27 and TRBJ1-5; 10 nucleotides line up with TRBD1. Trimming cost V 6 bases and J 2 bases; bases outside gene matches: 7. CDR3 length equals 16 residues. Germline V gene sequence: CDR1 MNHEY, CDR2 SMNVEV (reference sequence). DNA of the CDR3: TGTGCCAGCAGCGACACCGGACAGGGGGGCAATCAGCCCCAGCATTTT. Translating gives CASSDTGQGGNQPQHF.

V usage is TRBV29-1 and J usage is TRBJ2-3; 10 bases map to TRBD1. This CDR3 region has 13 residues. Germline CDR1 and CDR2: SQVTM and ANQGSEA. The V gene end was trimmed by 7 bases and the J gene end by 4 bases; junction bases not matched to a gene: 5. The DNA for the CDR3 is TGCAGCGCCCTGGACAGGGGGGCAGATACGCAGTATTTT. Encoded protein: CSALDRGADTQYF.

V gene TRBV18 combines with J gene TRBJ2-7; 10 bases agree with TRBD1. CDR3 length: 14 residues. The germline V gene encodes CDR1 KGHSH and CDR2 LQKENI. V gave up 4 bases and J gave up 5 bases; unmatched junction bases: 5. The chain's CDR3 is CASSRDRGWDEQYF. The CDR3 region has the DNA TGTGCCAGCTCACGGGACAGGGGTTGGGACGAGCAGTACTTC. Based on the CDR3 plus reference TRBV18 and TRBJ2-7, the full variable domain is NAGVMQNPRHLVRRRGQEARLRCSPMKGHSHVYWYRQLPEEGLKFMVYLQKENIIDESGMPKERFSAEFPKEGPSILRIQQVVRGDSAAYFCASSRDRGWDEQYFGPGTRLTVT.

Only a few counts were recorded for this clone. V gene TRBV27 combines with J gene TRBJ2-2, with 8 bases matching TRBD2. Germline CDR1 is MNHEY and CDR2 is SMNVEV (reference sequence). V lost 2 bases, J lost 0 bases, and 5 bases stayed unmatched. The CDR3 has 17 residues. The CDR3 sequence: CASSLRASGSNTGELFF. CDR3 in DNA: TGTGCCAGCAGTTTACGGGCTAGCGGGTCGAACACCGGGGAGCTGTTTTTT.

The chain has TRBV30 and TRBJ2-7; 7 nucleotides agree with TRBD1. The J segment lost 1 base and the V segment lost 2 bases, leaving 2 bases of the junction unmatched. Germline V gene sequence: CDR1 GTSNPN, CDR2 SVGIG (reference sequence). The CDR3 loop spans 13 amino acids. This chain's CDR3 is CAWSPGQSYEQYF. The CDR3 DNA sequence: TGTGCCTGGAGTCCGGGACAGTCCTACGAGCAGTACTTC. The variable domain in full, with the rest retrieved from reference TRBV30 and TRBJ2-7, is SQTIHQWPATLVQPVGSPLSLECTVEGTSNPNLYWYRQAAGRGLQLLFYSVGIGQISSEVPQNLSASRPQDRQFILSSKKLLLSDSGFYLCAWSPGQSYEQYFGPGTRLTVT.

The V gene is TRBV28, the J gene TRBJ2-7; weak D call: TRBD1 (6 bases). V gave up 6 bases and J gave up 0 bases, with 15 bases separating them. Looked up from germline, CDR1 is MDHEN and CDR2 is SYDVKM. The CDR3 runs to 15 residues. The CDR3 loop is CASRAGELGSYEQYF. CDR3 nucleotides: TGTGCCAGCAGAGCAGGGGAGCTGGGCTCCTACGAGCAGTACTTC.

CDR3 sequence reads: CAADLSQGTNYGYTF. CDR3 sequence (DNA): TGTGCCGCGGATTTAAGTCAGGGGACTAACTATGGCTACACCTTC. The V and J genes are TRBV7-9 and TRBJ1-2, with D maybe TRBD1 (6 bases). Trimming took 11 bases from V and 0 from J, leaving 19 bases between them. The germline CDR1 and CDR2 sequences are SEHNR and FQNEAQ (reference sequence). The CDR3 spans 15 residues.

The DNA for the CDR3 is TGTGCCAGCAGCTTTTACTGGACTAGCGGGAGGGAAGACAATGAGCAGTTCTTC. Residues: CASSFYWTSGREDNEQFF. V gene TRBV7-2 combines with J gene TRBJ2-1; 15 bases agree with TRBD2. The CDR3 has 18 residues. Trimming cost V 3 bases and J 5 bases; bases outside gene matches: 8. Germline V gene sequence: CDR1 SGHTA, CDR2 FQGNSA.

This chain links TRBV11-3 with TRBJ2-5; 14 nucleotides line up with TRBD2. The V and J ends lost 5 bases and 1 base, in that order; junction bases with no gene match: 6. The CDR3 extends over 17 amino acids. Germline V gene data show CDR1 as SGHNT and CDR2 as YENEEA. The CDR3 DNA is TGTGCCAGCAGCCCCGGAGGGACTAGCGGGAGCCAAGAGACCCAGTACTTC. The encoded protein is CASSPGGTSGSQETQYF.

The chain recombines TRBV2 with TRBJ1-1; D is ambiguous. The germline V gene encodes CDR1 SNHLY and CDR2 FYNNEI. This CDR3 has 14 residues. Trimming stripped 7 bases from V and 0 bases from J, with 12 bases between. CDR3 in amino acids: CASTSSGMNTEAFF. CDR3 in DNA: TGTGCCAGCACCTCCTCAGGAATGAACACTGAAGCTTTCTTT.

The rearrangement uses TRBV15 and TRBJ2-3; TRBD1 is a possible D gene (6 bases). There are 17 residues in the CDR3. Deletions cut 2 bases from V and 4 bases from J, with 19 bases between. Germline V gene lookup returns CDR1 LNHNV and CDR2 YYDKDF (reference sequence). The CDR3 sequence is CATSRTSRQDKADTQYF. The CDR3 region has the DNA TGTGCCACCAGCAGAACCTCCAGACAGGATAAGGCAGATACGCAGTATTTT.

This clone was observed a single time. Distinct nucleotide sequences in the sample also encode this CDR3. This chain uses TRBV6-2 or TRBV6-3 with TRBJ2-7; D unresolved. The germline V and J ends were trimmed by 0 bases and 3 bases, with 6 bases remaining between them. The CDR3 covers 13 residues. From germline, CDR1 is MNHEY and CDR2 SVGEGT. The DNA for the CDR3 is TGTGCCAGCAGTTACTCGATCAGCTACGAGCAGTACTTC. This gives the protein CASSYSISYEQYF.

The CDR3: CASSQDSAKRTGQGPYEQYF. The DNA of the CDR3 is TGTGCCAGCAGCCAAGATAGCGCGAAACGGACAGGGCAAGGGCCCTACGAGCAGTACTTC. The rearrangement uses TRBV3-1 (or the pseudogene TRBV3-2) and TRBJ2-7; 8 positions agree with TRBD1. The CDR3 loop spans 20 amino acids. Germline lookup yields CDR1 LGHDT and CDR2 YNNKEL (reference sequence). V lost 0 bases to trimming and J lost 2 bases; unmatched junction nucleotides: 18.

The CDR3 spells CASSPLGLAGGETQYF. CDR3 coding DNA: TGTGCCAGCAGCCCCCTGGGACTAGCGGGAGGAGAGACCCAGTACTTC. The chain has TRBV14 and TRBJ2-5, with 15 bases aligning to TRBD2. From germline, CDR1 is SGHDN and CDR2 FVKESK. The CDR3 spans 16 residues. J was trimmed by 4 bases and V by 4 bases; bases with no gene match: 4.

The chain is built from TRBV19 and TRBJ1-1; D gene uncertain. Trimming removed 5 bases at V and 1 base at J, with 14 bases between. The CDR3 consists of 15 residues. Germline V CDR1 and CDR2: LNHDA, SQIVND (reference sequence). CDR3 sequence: CASSPIGRGNTEAFF. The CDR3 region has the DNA TGTGCCAGTAGTCCGATCGGGCGGGGGAACACTGAAGCTTTCTTT.